These T cell receptor beta chains were read from a single sample in a study of identical twins. TCRdb recomputed calls from the 5' RACE reads with MiXCR, one row per CDR3 protein. Here the sample spans about 920,000 distinct CDR3 sequences, 9% to 15% being singletons. These data also featured in a second study, about yellow fever vaccine responses in identical twins.

The sequenced material came from PBMCs. The receptors shown here come from a woman between 18 and 29 years old in good health. CDR3s leave out the opening cysteine and the closing phenylalanine or tryptophan. Only part of the rows carry a size: once, few, many, or a class if the clone is expanded.

>TRBJ2-7|TRBV6-5|.
ASSYGGNSYEQY
>TRBJ1-1|TRBV27|many
ASMIRYENTEAF
>TRBJ2-1|TRBV5-6|.
ASSPDPLHNEQF
>TRBJ2-1|TRBV12-3/TRBV12-4|.
ASSLDRELWEQF
>TRBJ2-1|TRBV7-9|.
ASRVSESSYNEQF
>TRBJ2-1|TRBV18|few
ASSLLTLNEQF
>TRBJ2-3|TRBV25-1|.
ASSEYASTDTQY
>TRBJ2-7|TRBV5-1|few
ASSLTRGLAGNLAYEQY
>TRBJ2-3|TRBV11-2|.
ASRVISGGQDTQY
>TRBJ2-5|TRBV2|few
ASRVTVSETQY
>TRBJ2-4|TRBV4-1|many
ASSQDKTTNIQY
>TRBJ2-7|TRBV15|few
ATSSTGLNGYEQY
>TRBJ1-1|TRBV5-1|many
ASSLPRGGNTEAF
>TRBJ2-3|TRBV4-1|few
ASSQALAGPTDTQY
>TRBJ2-1|TRBV7-3|few
ASSSEPGLAGVNEQF
>TRBJ2-1|TRBV12-5|.
ASGLVQQF
>TRBJ2-3|TRBV7-9|many
ASTRDFTSTDTQY
>TRBJ1-5|TRBV5-1|many
ASSLRGGDQPQH
>TRBJ1-1|TRBV2|few
ASRDRASRVHEVF
>TRBJ2-2|TRBV5-5|few
ASSIERGLMTGELF
>TRBJ2-3|TRBV11-2|many
ASSLAPGLASHTQY
>TRBJ2-1|TRBV24-1|many
ATSGSGRASEQF
>TRBJ2-1|TRBV20-1|.
SARDPSGNEQF
>TRBJ2-2|TRBV29-1|many
SVPGGPWTGELF
>TRBJ2-5|TRBV6-1|.
ASRGMEGLAGDETQY
>TRBJ2-1|TRBV3-1|.
ASSGRRDPWDEQF
>TRBJ2-5|TRBV5-1|many
ASSLGASGEIQETQY
>TRBJ2-1|TRBV14|.
ASSHRQRSSYNEQF
>TRBJ2-3|TRBV14|.
ASSQERTGGFFAGGSTDTQY
>TRBJ2-1|TRBV6-4|many
ASRADSSYNEQF
>TRBJ2-1|TRBV5-1|.
ASSLEGILPYNEQF
>TRBJ2-7|TRBV15|.
ATSRTGLHEQY
>TRBJ1-1|TRBV2|once
ASNRADRPETEAF
>TRBJ2-1|TRBV20-1|few
SARGDFYNEQF
>TRBJ2-2|TRBV12-3/TRBV12-4|few
ASSLAGQRTGELF